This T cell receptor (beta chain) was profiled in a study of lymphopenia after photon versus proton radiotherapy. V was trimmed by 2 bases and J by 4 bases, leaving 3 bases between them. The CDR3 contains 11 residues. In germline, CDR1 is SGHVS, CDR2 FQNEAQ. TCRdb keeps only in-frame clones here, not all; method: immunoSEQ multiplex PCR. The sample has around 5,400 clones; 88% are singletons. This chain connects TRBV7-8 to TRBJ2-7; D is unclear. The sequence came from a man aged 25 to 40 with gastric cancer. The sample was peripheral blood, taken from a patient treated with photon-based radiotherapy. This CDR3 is CASSLYYEQYF. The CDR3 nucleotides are TGTGCCAGCAGCTTATATTACGAGCAGTACTTC.